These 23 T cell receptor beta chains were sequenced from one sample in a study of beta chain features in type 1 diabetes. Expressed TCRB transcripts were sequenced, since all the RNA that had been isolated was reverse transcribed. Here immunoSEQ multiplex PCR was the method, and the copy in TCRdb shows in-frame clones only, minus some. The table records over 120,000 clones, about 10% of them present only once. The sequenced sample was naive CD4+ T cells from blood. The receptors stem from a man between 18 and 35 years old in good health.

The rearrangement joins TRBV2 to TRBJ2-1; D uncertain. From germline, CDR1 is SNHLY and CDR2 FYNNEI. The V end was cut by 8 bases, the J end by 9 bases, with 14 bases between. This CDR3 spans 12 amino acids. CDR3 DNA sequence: TGTGCCAGCGCTGATCCCCTCGGTGAGCAGTTCTTC. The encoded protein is CASADPLGEQFF.

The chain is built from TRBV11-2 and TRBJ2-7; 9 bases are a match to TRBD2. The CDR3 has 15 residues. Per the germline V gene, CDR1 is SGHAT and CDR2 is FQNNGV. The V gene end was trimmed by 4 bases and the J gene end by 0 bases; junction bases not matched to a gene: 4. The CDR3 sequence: CASSSLSGGSYEQYF. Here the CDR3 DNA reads TGTGCCAGCAGCTCCCTTAGCGGGGGCTCCTACGAGCAGTACTTC.

The CDR3 DNA follows: TGTGCCAGCAGCTCGACAGGAACCTACGAGCAGTACTTC. Encoded protein: CASSSTGTYEQYF. The chain links TRBV7-9 to TRBJ2-7; TRBD1 might be the D (6 bases). The CDR3 contains 13 residues. V lost 4 bases and J lost 2, with 9 bases in between. Looked up from germline, CDR1 is SEHNR and CDR2 is FQNEAQ (reference sequence).

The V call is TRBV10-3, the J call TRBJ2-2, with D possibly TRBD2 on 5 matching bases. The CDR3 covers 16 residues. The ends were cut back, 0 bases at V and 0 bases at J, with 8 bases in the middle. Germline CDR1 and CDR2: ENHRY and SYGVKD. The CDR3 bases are TGTGCCATCAGTGAGTCGGTGACTACGAACACCGGGGAGCTGTTTTTT. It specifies CAISESVTTNTGELFF.

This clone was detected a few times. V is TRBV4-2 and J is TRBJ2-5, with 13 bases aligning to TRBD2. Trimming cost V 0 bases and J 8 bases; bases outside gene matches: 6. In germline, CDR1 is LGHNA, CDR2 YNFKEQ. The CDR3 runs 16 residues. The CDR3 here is CASSQEGLAGVETQYF. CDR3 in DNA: TGTGCCAGCAGCCAAGAAGGACTAGCGGGGGTGGAAACCCAGTACTTC.

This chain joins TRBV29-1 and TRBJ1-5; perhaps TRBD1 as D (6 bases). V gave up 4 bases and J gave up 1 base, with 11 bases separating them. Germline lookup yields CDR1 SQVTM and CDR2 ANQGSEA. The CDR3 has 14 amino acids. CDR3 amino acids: CSVAQGTSNQPQHF. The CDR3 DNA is TGCAGCGTTGCCCAGGGGACGAGCAATCAGCCCCAGCATTTT.

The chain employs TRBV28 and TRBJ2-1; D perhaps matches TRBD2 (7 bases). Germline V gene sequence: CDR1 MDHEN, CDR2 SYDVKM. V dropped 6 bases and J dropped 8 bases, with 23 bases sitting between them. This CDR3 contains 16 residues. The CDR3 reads CASSLLGGGSRDEQFF. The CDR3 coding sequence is TGTGCCAGCAGCCTCTTAGGGGGGGGCTCACGGGATGAGCAGTTCTTC.

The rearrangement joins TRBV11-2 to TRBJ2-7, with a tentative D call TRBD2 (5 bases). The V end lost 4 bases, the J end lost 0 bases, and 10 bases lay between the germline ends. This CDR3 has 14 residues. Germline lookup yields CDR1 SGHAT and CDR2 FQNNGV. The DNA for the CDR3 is TGTGCCAGCAGCTCGGACTTGAGCTCCTACGAGCAGTACTTC. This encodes CASSSDLSSYEQYF.

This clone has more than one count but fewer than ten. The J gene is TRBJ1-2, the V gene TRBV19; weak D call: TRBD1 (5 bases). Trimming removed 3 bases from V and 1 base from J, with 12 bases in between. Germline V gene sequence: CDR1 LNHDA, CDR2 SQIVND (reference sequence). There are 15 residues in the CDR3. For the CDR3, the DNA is TGTGCCAGTAGTATCCTCCAGGGACTTAACTATGGCTACACCTTC. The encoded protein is CASSILQGLNYGYTF. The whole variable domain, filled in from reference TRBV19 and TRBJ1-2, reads DGGITQSPKYLFRKEGQNVTLSCEQNLNHDAMYWYRQDPGQGLRLIYYSQIVNDFQKGDIAEGYSVSREKKESFPLTVTSAQKNPTAFYLCASSILQGLNYGYTFGSGTRLTVV.

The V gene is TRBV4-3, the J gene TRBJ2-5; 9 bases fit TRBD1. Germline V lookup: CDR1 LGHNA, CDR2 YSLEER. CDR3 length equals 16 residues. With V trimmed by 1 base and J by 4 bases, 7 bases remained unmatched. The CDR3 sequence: CASSQGTYRGPETQYF. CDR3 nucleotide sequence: TGCGCCAGCAGCCAAGGCACCTACAGGGGGCCAGAGACCCAGTACTTC.

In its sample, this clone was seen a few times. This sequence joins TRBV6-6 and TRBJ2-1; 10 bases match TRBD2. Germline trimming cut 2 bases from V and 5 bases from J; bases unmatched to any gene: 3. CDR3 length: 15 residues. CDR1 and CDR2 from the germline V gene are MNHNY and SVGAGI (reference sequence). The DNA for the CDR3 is TGTGCCAGCAGTTACGTCCTAGCGGGGGACAATGAGCAGTTCTTC. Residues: CASSYVLAGDNEQFF.

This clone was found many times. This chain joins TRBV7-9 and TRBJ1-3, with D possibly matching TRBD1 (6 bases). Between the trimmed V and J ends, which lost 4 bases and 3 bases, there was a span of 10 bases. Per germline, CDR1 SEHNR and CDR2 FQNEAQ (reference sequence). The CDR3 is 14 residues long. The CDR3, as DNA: TGTGCCAGCAGCTCGACAGGTTATGGAAACACCATATATTTT. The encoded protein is CASSSTGYGNTIYF.

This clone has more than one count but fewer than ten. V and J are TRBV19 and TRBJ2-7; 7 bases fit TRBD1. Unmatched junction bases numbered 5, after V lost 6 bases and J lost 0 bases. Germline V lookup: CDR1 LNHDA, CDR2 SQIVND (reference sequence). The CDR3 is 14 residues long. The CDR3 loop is CASRDRESSYEQYF. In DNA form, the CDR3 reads TGTGCCAGTAGAGACAGGGAGAGCTCCTACGAGCAGTACTTC.

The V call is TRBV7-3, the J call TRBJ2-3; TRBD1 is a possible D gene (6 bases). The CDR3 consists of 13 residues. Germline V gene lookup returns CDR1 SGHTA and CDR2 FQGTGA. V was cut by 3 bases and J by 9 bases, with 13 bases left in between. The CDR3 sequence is CASSFAGEGTQYF. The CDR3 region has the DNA TGTGCCAGCAGCTTTGCAGGGGAAGGAACGCAGTATTTT.

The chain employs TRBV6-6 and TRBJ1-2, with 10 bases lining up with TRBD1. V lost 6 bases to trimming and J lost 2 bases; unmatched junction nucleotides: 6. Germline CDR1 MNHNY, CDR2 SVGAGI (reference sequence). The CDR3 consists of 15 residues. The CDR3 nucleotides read TGTGCCAGCAGAACCCGGGACAGGGGCAACTATGGCTACACCTTC. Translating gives CASRTRDRGNYGYTF.

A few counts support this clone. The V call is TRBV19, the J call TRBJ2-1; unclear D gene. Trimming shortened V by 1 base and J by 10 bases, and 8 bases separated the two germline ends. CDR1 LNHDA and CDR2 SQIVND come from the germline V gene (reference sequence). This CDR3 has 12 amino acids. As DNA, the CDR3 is TGTGCCAGTAGTATAGTACTCGGGGAGCAGTTCTTC. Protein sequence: CASSIVLGEQFF.

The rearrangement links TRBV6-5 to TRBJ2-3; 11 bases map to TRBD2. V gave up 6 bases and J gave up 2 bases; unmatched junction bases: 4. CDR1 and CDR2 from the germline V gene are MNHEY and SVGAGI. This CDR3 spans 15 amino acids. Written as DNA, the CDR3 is TGTGCCAGCAGGGGTAGCGGGGGGGTCACAGATACGCAGTATTTT. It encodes CASRGSGGVTDTQYF.

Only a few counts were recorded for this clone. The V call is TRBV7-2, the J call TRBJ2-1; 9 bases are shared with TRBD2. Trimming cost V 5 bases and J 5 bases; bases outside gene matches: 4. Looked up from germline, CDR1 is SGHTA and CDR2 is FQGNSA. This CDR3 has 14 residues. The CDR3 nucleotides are TGTGCCAGCAGCGTGGGACTAGCCCACAATGAGCAGTTCTTC. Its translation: CASSVGLAHNEQFF. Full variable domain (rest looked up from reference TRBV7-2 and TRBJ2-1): GAGVSQSPSNKVTEKGKDVELRCDPISGHTALYWYRQSLGQGLEFLIYFQGNSAPDKSGLPSDRFSAERTGGSVSTLTIQRTQQEDSAVYLCASSVGLAHNEQFFGPGTRLTVL.

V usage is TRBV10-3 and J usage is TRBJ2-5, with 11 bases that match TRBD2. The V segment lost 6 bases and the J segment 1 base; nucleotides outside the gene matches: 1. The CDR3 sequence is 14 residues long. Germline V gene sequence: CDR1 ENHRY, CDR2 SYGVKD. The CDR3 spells CAISLAGGQETQYF. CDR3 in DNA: TGTGCCATCAGCCTAGCGGGGGGCCAAGAGACCCAGTACTTC.

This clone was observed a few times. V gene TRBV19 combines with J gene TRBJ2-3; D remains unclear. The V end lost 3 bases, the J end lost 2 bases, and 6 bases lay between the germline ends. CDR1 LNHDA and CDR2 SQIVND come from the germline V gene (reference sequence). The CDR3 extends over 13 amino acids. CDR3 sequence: CASSMSLTDTQYF. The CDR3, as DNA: TGTGCCAGTAGTATGTCCCTCACAGATACGCAGTATTTT.

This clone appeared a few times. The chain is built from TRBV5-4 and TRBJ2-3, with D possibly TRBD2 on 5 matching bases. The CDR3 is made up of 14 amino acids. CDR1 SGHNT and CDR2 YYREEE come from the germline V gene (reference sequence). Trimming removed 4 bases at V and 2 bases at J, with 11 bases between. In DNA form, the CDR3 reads TGTGCCAGCAGCGCACTAGGATCCACAGATACGCAGTATTTT. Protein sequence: CASSALGSTDTQYF.

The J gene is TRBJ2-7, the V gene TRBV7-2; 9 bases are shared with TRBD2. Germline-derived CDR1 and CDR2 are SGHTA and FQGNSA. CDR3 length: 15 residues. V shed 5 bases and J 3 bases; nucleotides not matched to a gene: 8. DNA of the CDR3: TGTGCCAGCAGCCGAATTGGAGCGGGGGGCTACGAGCAGTACTTC. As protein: CASSRIGAGGYEQYF.

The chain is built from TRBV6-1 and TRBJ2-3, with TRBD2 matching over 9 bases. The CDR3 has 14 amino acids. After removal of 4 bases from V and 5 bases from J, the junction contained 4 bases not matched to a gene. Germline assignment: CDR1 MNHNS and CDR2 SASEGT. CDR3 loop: CASSGGLAKDTQYF. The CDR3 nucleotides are TGTGCCAGCAGTGGGGGACTAGCTAAAGATACGCAGTATTTT.